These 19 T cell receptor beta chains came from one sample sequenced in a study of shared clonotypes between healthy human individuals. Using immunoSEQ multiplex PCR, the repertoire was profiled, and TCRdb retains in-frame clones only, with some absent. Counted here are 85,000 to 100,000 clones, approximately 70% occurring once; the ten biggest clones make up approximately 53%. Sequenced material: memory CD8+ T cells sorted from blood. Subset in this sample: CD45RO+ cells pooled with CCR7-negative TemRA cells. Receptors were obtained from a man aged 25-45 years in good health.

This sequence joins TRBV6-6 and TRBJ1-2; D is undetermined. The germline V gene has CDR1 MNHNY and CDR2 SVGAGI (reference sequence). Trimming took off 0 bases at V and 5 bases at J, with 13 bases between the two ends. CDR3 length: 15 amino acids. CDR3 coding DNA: TGTGCCAGCAGTTACTCGTCTGGCAGCTGGTATGGCTACACCTTC. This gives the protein CASSYSSGSWYGYTF.

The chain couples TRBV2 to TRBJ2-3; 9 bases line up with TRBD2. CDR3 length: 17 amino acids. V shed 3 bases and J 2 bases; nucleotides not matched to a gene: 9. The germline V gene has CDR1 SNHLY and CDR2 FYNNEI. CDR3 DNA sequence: TGTGCCAGCAGTGAGGGGCTAGCGGGGCTTCACACAGATACGCAGTATTTT. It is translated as CASSEGLAGLHTDTQYF.

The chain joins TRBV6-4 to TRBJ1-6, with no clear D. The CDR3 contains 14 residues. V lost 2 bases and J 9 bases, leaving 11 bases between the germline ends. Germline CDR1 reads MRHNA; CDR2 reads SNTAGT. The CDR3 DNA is TGTGCCAGCAGTGACGGGTCCCTTAGTTCACCCCTCCACTTT. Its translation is CASSDGSLSSPLHF.

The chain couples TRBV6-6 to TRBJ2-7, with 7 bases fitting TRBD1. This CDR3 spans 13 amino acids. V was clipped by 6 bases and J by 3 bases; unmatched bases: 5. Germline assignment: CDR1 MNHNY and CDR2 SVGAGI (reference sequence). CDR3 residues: CASRRDRYYEQYF. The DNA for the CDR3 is TGTGCCAGCAGAAGGGACAGATACTACGAGCAGTACTTC.

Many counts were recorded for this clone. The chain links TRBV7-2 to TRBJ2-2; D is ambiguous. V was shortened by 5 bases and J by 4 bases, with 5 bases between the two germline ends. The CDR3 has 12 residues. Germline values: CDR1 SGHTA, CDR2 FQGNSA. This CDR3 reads CASSPSTGELFF. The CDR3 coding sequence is TGTGCCAGCAGCCCGAGCACCGGGGAGCTGTTTTTT.

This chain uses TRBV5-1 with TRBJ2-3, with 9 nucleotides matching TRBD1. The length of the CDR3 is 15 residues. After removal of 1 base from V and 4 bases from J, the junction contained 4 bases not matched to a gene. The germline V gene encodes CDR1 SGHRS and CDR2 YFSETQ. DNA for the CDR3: TGCGCCAGCAGCTTGCGCGGGACAGGGCCAGATACGCAGTATTTT. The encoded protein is CASSLRGTGPDTQYF.

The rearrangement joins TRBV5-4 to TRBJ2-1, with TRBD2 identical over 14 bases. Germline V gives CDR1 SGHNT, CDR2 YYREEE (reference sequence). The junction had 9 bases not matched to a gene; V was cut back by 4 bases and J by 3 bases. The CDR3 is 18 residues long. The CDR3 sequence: CASSPGLAGEELYNEQFF. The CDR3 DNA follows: TGTGCCAGCAGCCCGGGACTAGCGGGAGAGGAACTCTACAATGAGCAGTTCTTC.

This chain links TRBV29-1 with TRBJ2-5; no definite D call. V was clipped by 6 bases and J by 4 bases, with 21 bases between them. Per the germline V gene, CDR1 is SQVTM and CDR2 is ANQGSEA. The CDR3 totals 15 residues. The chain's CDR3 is CSVCRTPKLGETQYF. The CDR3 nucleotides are TGCAGCGTCTGCCGCACCCCTAAACTTGGAGAGACCCAGTACTTC.

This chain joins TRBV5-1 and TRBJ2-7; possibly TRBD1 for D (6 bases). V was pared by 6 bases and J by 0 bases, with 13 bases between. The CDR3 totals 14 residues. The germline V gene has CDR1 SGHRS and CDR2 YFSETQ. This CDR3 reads CASKIGDTSYEQYF. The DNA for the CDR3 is TGCGCCAGCAAAATAGGGGACACCTCCTACGAGCAGTACTTC. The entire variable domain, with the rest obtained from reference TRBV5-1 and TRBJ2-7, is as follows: KAGVTQTPRYLIKTRGQQVTLSCSPISGHRSVSWYQQTPGQGLQFLFEYFSETQRNKGNFPGRFSGRQFSNSRSEMNVSTLELGDSALYLCASKIGDTSYEQYFGPGTRLTVT.

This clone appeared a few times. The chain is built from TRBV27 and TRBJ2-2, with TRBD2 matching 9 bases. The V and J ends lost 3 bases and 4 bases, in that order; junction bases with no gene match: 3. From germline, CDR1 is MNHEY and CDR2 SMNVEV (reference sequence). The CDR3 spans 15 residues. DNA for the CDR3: TGTGCCAGCAGTTTTCGGACTAGCGTCACCGGGGAGCTGTTTTTT. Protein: CASSFRTSVTGELFF.

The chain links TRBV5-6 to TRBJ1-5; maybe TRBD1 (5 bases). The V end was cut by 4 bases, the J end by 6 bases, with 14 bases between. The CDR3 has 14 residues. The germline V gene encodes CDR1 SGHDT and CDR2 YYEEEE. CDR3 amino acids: CASSTWGVTQPQHF. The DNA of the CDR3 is TGTGCCAGCAGCACCTGGGGGGTAACTCAGCCCCAGCATTTT.

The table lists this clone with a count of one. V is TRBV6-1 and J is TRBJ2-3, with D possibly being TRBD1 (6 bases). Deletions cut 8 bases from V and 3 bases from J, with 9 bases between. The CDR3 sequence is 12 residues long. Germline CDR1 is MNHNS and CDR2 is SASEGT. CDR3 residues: CASGRGTDTQYF. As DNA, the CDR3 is TGTGCCAGCGGAAGGGGGACAGATACGCAGTATTTT.

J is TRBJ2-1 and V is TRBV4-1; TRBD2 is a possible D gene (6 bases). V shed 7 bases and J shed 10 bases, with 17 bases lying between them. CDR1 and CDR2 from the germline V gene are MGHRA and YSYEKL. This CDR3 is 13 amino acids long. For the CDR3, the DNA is TGCGCCAGCACCCACGGGAGATCGGGAGAGCAGTTCTTC. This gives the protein CASTHGRSGEQFF.

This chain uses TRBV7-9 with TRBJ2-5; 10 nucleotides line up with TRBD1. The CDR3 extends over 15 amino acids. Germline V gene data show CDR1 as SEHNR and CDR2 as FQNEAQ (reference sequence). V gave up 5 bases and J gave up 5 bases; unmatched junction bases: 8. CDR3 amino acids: CASSLPDRGQETQYF. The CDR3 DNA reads TGTGCCAGCAGCCTCCCCGACAGGGGGCAGGAGACCCAGTACTTC.

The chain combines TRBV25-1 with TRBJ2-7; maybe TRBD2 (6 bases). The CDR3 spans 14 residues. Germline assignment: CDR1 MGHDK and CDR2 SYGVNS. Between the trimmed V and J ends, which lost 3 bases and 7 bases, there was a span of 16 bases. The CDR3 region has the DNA TGTGCCAGCAGTGAGGCTAGCGTTTTGAGAGAGCAGTACTTC. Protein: CASSEASVLREQYF.

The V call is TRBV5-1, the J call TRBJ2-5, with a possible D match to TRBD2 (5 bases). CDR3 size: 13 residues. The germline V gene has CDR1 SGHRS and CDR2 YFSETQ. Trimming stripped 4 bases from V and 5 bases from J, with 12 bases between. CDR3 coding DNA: TGCGCCAGCAGCATTGGGAGTCAGGAGACCCAGTACTTC. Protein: CASSIGSQETQYF.

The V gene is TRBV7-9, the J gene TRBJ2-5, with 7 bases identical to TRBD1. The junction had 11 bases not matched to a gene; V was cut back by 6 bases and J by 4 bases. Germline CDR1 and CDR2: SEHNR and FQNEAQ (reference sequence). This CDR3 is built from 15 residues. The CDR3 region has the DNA TGTGCCAGCAGTGGGCCAGCGACAGGGCGAGAGACCCAGTACTTC. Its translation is CASSGPATGRETQYF. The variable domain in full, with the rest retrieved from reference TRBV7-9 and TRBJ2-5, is DTGVSQNPRHKITKRGQNVTFRCDPISEHNRLYWYRQTLGQGPEFLTYFQNEAQLEKSRLLSDRFSAERPKGSFSTLEIQRTEQGDSAMYLCASSGPATGRETQYFGPGTRLLVL.

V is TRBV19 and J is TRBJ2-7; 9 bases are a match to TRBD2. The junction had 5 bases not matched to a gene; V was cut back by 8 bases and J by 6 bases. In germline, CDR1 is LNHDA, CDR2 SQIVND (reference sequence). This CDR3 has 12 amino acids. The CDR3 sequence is CASSAGGFEQYF. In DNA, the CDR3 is TGTGCCAGTTCAGCGGGAGGTTTCGAGCAGTACTTC.

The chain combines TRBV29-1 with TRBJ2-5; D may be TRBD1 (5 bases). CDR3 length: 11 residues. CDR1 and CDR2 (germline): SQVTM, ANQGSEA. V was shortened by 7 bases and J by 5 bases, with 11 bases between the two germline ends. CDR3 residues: CSARQFETQYF. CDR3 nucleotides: TGCAGCGCCCGACAGTTCGAGACCCAGTACTTC.